This T cell receptor beta chain was documented in a study of technical replicates of blood from a few donors. CDR3 length: 16 residues. Trimming took 0 bases from V and 7 from J, leaving 19 bases between them. Germline lookup yields CDR1 MNHEY and CDR2 SVGAGI. Method: immunoSEQ multiplex PCR; TCRdb's copy keeps in-frame clones and lacks some. The data contain 60,000 to 90,000 clones, approximately 97% of them seen just once; the ten biggest clones take up approximately 0.2%. The rearrangement links TRBV6-5 to TRBJ2-7, with D perhaps matching TRBD2 (5 bases). Sequenced: T cells isolated from PBMCs. The receptor's source is a human donor in good health. CDR3 protein: CASSYSHRARWREQYF. CDR3 DNA sequence: TGTGCCAGCAGTTACTCTCACCGGGCTCGATGGAGGGAGCAGTACTTC.